These T cell receptor beta chains were read from a single sample in a study of shared clonotypes between healthy human individuals. TCRdb's table, derived via immunoSEQ multiplex PCR, lists solely in-frame clones and lacks some. The data contain approximately 2,000,000 clones, around 95% of them singletons. Sequenced material: naive CD8+ T cells from PBMCs. The origin of the receptors is a man younger than 30 in good health. Some clones in this sample may be carry-over from other donors' samples. CDR3s include the opening cysteine and the closing phenylalanine or tryptophan. Fields, in order: J gene, D gene, clone size, CDR3 length, V gene, CDR3 protein, CDR3 DNA. D genes are given only for firm matches. Expanded clones are given a class, and other clones once, few, many or no size at all.

>TRBJ2-1|TRBD1|-|16|TRBV9
CASSLSRDRRTDEQFF
TGTGCCAGCAGCCTTAGTAGGGACAGGCGTACGGATGAGCAGTTCTTC
>TRBJ1-1|TRBD1|-|14|TRBV28
CASSLQGAVTEAFF
TGTGCCAGCAGCCTACAGGGGGCGGTCACTGAAGCTTTCTTT
>TRBJ1-1|-|-|12|TRBV29-1
CSVVPSGTEAFF
TGCAGCGTTGTCCCCTCGGGAACTGAAGCTTTCTTT
>TRBJ2-5|TRBD1|-|16|TRBV10-3
CAISGASGGTQETQYF
TGTGCCATCAGTGGGGCGTCAGGGGGAACTCAAGAGACCCAGTACTTC
>TRBJ2-1|-|-|15|TRBV18
CASSPPDFPYNEQFF
TGTGCCAGCTCACCACCGGACTTCCCGTACAATGAGCAGTTCTTC
>TRBJ2-2|-|-|18|TRBV7-6
CASSSSTLGALNTGELFF
TGTGCCAGCAGCTCAAGCACTCTAGGGGCTCTGAACACCGGGGAGCTGTTTTTT
>TRBJ2-3|TRBD2|-|16|TRBV7-9
CASRTGLAGGTDTQYF
TGTGCCAGCAGGACCGGACTAGCGGGTGGCACAGATACGCAGTATTTT
>TRBJ2-3|TRBD2|-|16|TRBV9
CASSVVGAGVSDTQYF
TGTGCCAGCAGCGTAGTGGGAGCGGGAGTGTCAGATACGCAGTATTTT
>TRBJ1-5|TRBD1|-|14|TRBV19
CASSFTGGDQPQHF
TGTGCCAGTAGTTTTACAGGGGGCGATCAGCCCCAGCATTTT
>TRBJ2-1|-|-|16|TRBV11-2
CASSLEAAAHYNEQFF
TGTGCCAGCAGCCTCGAGGCGGCCGCACACTACAATGAGCAGTTCTTC
>TRBJ2-7|-|-|12|TRBV2
CASVRGRQEQYF
TGTGCCAGCGTACGGGGGCGGCAGGAGCAGTACTTC
>TRBJ2-2|-|-|18|TRBV27
CASSSMDRLTGRTGELFF
TGTGCCAGCAGTTCGATGGACAGACTTACAGGGAGGACCGGGGAGCTGTTTTTT
>TRBJ1-1|TRBD1|-|17|TRBV4-1
CASSQGEQGAMNTEAFF
TGCGCCAGCAGCCAAGGTGAACAGGGGGCGATGAACACTGAAGCTTTCTTT
>TRBJ1-1|TRBD1|-|12|TRBV27
CAAQGRETEAFF
TGTGCCGCACAGGGGAGGGAGACTGAAGCTTTCTTT
>TRBJ1-2|-|-|13|TRBV7-9
CASSLLLNYGYTF
TGTGCCAGCAGCTTACTCCTGAACTATGGCTACACCTTC
>TRBJ2-2|-|-|15|TRBV7-9
CASDDWGFNTGELFF
TGTGCCAGTGATGATTGGGGATTTAACACCGGGGAGCTGTTTTTT
>TRBJ2-3|TRBD2|-|15|TRBV7-7
CASSLLGGRTDTQYF
TGTGCCAGCAGCCTTCTAGGCGGGAGAACAGATACGCAGTATTTT
>TRBJ2-3|TRBD2|-|16|TRBV7-9
CASNRGTSGWVDTQYF
TGTGCCAGCAACCGGGGGACTAGCGGTTGGGTAGATACGCAGTATTTT
>TRBJ2-1|-|-|14|TRBV27
CASSLTWTNNEQFF
TGTGCCAGCAGTTTAACATGGACAAACAATGAGCAGTTCTTC
>TRBJ2-1|TRBD2|once|16|TRBV28
CASSFSGLAGEYEQFF
TGTGCCAGCAGTTTTTCCGGACTAGCGGGAGAGTATGAGCAGTTCTTC
>TRBJ2-5|-|-|11|TRBV28
CASSDQETQYF
TGTGCCAGCAGTGACCAAGAGACCCAGTACTTC
>TRBJ2-5|-|-|14|TRBV7-9
CASTDRREAETQYF
TGTGCCAGCACCGACAGGCGGGAAGCAGAGACCCAGTACTTC
>TRBJ2-1|-|-|18|TRBV7-2
CASSAHSGSPGLYNEQFF
TGTGCCAGCAGCGCACACTCCGGGTCCCCAGGCCTCTACAATGAGCAGTTCTTC
>TRBJ1-1|-|-|10|TRBV27
CASGVPEAFF
TGTGCCAGCGGGGTGCCTGAAGCTTTCTTT
>TRBJ2-7|-|-|14|TRBV19
CASSITGIPYEQYF
TGTGCCAGTAGTATAACAGGTATCCCCTACGAGCAGTACTTC
>TRBJ1-5|-|-|15|TRBV11-2
CASSLAPGFNQPQHF
TGTGCCAGCAGCTTAGCGCCAGGGTTCAATCAGCCCCAGCATTTT
>TRBJ2-1|-|-|15|TRBV5-1
CASSHDYLSYNEQFF
TGCGCCAGCAGCCATGACTACCTCTCCTACAATGAGCAGTTCTTC
>TRBJ1-1|-|few|13|TRBV7-2
CASSHGRNTEAFF
TGTGCCAGCAGCCACGGGAGGAACACTGAAGCTTTCTTT
>TRBJ1-2|-|-|14|TRBV7-9
CASSSLQQNYGYTF
TGTGCCAGCAGCTCTCTTCAGCAAAACTATGGCTACACCTTC
>TRBJ2-7|TRBD2|-|16|TRBV10-3
CAISDPGTSGSYEQYF
TGTGCCATCAGTGACCCCGGGACTAGCGGTTCCTACGAGCAGTACTTC
>TRBJ2-1|-|-|15|TRBV5-5
CASSLAGHSYNEQFF
TGTGCCAGCAGCTTGGCCGGACACTCCTACAATGAGCAGTTCTTC
>TRBJ2-3|-|-|17|TRBV7-9
CASSGNGWSPSTDTQYF
TGTGCCAGCAGCGGAAACGGTTGGAGTCCTAGCACAGATACGCAGTATTTT
>TRBJ2-3|-|once|13|TRBV10-1
CASSDLIADTQYF
TGCGCCAGCAGTGATTTGATCGCGGATACGCAGTATTTT
>TRBJ2-5|-|-|13|TRBV15
CATSSQLGKTQYF
TGTGCCACCAGCAGCCAGCTTGGGAAGACCCAGTACTTC
>TRBJ2-1|TRBD2|-|15|TRBV7-9
CASSASGSSYNEQFF
TGTGCCAGCAGCGCTAGCGGAAGCTCCTACAATGAGCAGTTCTTC
>TRBJ2-5|-|few|14|TRBV9
CASSVGDYQETQYF
TGTGCCAGCAGCGTAGGGGACTACCAAGAGACCCAGTACTTC
>TRBJ2-1|TRBD2|-|15|TRBV4-3
CASSQSGGRADEQFF
TGCGCCAGCAGCCAATCCGGCGGGAGGGCCGATGAGCAGTTCTTC
>TRBJ2-1|TRBD2|once|14|TRBV27
CASSGLAGLDEQFF
TGTGCCAGCTCCGGACTAGCGGGATTGGATGAGCAGTTCTTC
>TRBJ2-1|TRBD1|-|18|TRBV9
CASSDKDRGVSPYNEQFF
TGTGCCAGCAGCGACAAGGACAGGGGGGTTTCCCCCTACAATGAGCAGTTCTTC
>TRBJ2-5|-|-|13|TRBV4-3
CASSQEVGETQYF
TGCGCCAGCAGCCAAGAGGTGGGAGAGACCCAGTACTTC
>TRBJ2-7|TRBD2|-|15|TRBV6-6
CASNTVPREGYEQYF
TGTGCCAGCAACACCGTCCCGCGGGAGGGTTACGAGCAGTACTTC
>TRBJ1-1|-|few|12|TRBV7-9
CASSLGQLEAFF
TGTGCCAGCAGCCTCGGACAGCTTGAAGCTTTCTTT
>TRBJ1-1|-|-|12|TRBV19
CASSIRGTEAFF
TGTGCCAGTAGTATTAGGGGCACTGAAGCTTTCTTT
>TRBJ1-1|-|-|14|TRBV29-1
CSVDPGKGYTEAFF
TGCAGCGTTGACCCTGGGAAGGGGTACACTGAAGCTTTCTTT
>TRBJ2-7|-|-|15|TRBV9
CASSVEGRSIDKQYF
TGTGCCAGCAGCGTAGAAGGCAGGTCCATAGATAAGCAGTACTTC
>TRBJ2-3|-|-|17|TRBV9
CASSVGPGGSSTDTQYF
TGTGCCAGCAGCGTAGGTCCTGGGGGATCTAGCACAGATACGCAGTATTTT
>TRBJ2-7|TRBD1|-|14|TRBV27
CASSFQQGGYEQYF
TGTGCCAGCAGTTTTCAACAGGGGGGCTACGAGCAGTACTTC
>TRBJ1-3|-|-|15|TRBV7-9
CASSPRRNSGNTIYF
TGTGCCAGCAGCCCGAGACGGAACTCTGGAAACACCATATATTTT
>TRBJ1-1|-|-|14|TRBV6-5
CASSYYRVNTEAFF
TGTGCCAGCAGTTACTACAGGGTAAACACTGAAGCTTTCTTT
>TRBJ2-7|TRBD2|-|14|TRBV11-1
CASSSLAGEDEQYF
TGTGCCAGCAGCTCGCTAGCGGGAGAAGACGAGCAGTACTTC
>TRBJ2-1|-|-|16|TRBV4-1
CASSHRYPPTYNEQFF
TGCGCCAGCAGCCATCGATACCCCCCAACCTACAATGAGCAGTTCTTC
>TRBJ2-7|TRBD1|-|20|TRBV28
CASSLRDGTGLDLSPYEQYF
TGTGCCAGCAGTTTACGAGACGGGACAGGTCTTGATCTTTCACCCTACGAGCAGTACTTC
>TRBJ2-1|TRBD2|-|18|TRBV4-2
CASSPGWTSGRISDEQFF
TGTGCCAGCAGCCCCGGATGGACTAGCGGGAGAATTTCAGATGAGCAGTTCTTC
>TRBJ1-1|-|-|16|TRBV18
CASSPPGGQGGTEAFF
TGTGCCAGCTCACCACCGGGGGGGCAAGGGGGCACTGAAGCTTTCTTT
>TRBJ2-7|TRBD2|-|16|TRBV4-2
CASSQDLGLAVYEQYF
TGTGCCAGCAGCCAAGATCTAGGGCTAGCGGTCTACGAGCAGTACTTC
>TRBJ2-1|-|-|12|TRBV7-9
CATQLDYNEQFF
TGTGCCACCCAACTGGACTACAATGAGCAGTTCTTC
>TRBJ1-1|-|once|14|TRBV9
CASSVVHGGGEAFF
TGTGCCAGCAGCGTAGTTCACGGGGGCGGTGAAGCTTTCTTT